This T cell receptor (beta chain) was sequenced in a study of regulatory and conventional T cells in RAG deficiency. General study points: Compared with controls, unique Treg TCR beta sequences dropped about 97-fold in Omenn syndrome and CID/AS.

From germline, CDR1 is KGHSH and CDR2 LQKENI. The CDR3 has 12 residues. Trimming pared 6 bases from V and 4 bases from J, leaving 10 bases between. As for this clone: Its antigen is still unknown. This sample includes further DNA sequences coding for the same CDR3.

Genomic DNA came from blood conventional CD4+ T cells gated CD25-low CD127-high. Assay used: immunoSEQ multiplex PCR; TCRdb lists only in-frame clones, some missing. The profile shows some 23,000 clones, more than 85% of them singletons. These data were also filed under a second study, of regulatory T cells. That study adds: Primers: 52 TRBV forward and 13 TRBJ reverse.

The chain links TRBV18 to TRBJ2-7, with no clear D. Material for sequencing was CD4+ T cells sorted from blood. This receptor was taken from a human donor in good health. The CDR3 DNA follows: TGTGCCAGCTCGCCTCAACAGTACGAGCAGTACTTC. As protein: CASSPQQYEQYF.